The sequence of this T cell receptor (beta chain) was determined in a study of response to subunit inactivated influenza vaccine. V was clipped by 7 bases and J by 6 bases; unmatched bases: 7. Germline V gene sequence: CDR1 DFQATT, CDR2 SNEGSKA (reference sequence). The CDR3 length is 12 residues. Study-level points and caveats: The authors suggested that few new T cells are recruited per seasonal influenza vaccination.

This clonotype has a handful of counts. What it binds is unknown. MiXCR, run by TCRdb on the RT-PCR reads, gives a single entry per CDR3 protein. The sample holds under 550,000 distinct CDR3 sequences; 7.2% are singletons and the top ten take roughly 14%. Here the sequenced sample was PBMCs from blood, taken roughly 24 months after vaccination. This sequence originates from a man between 50 and 75 years old who received an inactivated influenza vaccine. V usage is TRBV20-1 and J usage is TRBJ1-1; TRBD1 matches at 8 bases. CDR3 sequence reads: CSVRAGQAEAFF. The CDR3 DNA reads as TGCAGTGTTAGGGCGGGACAGGCTGAAGCTTTCTTT.